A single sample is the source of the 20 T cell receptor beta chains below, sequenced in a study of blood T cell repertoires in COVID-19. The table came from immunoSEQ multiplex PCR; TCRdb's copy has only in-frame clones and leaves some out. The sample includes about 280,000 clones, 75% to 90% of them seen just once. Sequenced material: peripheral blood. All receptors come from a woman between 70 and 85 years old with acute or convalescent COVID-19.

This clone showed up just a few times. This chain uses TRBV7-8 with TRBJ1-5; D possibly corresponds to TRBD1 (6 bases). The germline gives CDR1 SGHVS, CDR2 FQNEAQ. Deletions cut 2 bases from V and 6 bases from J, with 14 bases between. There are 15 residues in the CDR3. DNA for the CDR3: TGTGCCAGCAGCTTACTTACAGGGACGGGTCAGCCCCAGCATTTT. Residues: CASSLLTGTGQPQHF.

CDR3 in DNA: TGCAGCTACGAGGCGGGAATAAGCACAGATACGCAGTATTTT. Protein: CSYEAGISTDTQYF. The chain employs TRBV29-1 and TRBJ2-3; possibly TRBD2 for D (6 bases). The CDR3 has 14 amino acids. Trimming removed 8 bases from V and 0 bases from J, with 15 bases in between. The V gene's germline CDR1 is SQVTM and CDR2 ANQGSEA.

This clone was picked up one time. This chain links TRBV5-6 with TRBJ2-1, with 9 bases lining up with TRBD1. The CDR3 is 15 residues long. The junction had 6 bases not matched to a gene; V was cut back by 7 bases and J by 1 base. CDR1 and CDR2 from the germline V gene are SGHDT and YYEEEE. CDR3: CASGGGQGSYNEQFF. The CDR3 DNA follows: TGTGCCAGCGGGGGCGGACAGGGGTCCTACAATGAGCAGTTCTTC.

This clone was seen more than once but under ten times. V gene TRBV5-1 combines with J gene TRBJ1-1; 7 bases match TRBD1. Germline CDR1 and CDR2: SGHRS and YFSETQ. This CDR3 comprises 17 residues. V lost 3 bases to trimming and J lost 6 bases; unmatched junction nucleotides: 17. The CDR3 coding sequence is TGCGCCAGCAGCTCAAACACGCTCCCCAGGGGGGCGGCTGAAGCTTTCTTT. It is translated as CASSSNTLPRGAAEAFF.

The DNA for the CDR3 is TGTGCCTGGAGTGTACCCCAAAGAACAGGGGGTGGCTACACCTTC. Encoded protein: CAWSVPQRTGGGYTF. J is TRBJ1-2 and V is TRBV30; 8 bases map to TRBD1. V shed 0 bases and J 7 bases; nucleotides not matched to a gene: 10. The V gene's germline CDR1 is GTSNPN and CDR2 SVGIG (reference sequence). CDR3 length: 15 amino acids. Full variable domain (remainder filled in from reference TRBV30 and TRBJ1-2): SQTIHQWPATLVQPVGSPLSLECTVEGTSNPNLYWYRQAAGRGLQLLFYSVGIGQISSEVPQNLSASRPQDRQFILSSKKLLLSDSGFYLCAWSVPQRTGGGYTFGSGTRLTVV.

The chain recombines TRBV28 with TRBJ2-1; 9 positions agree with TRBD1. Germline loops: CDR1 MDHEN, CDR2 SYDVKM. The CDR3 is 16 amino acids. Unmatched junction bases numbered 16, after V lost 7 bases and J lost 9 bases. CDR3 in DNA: TGTGCCAGCACCCCCCGCAGGACAGGGGTTAATGGTGAGCAGTTCTTC. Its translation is CASTPRRTGVNGEQFF. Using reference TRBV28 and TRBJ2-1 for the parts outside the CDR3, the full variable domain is DVKVTQSSRYLVKRTGEKVFLECVQDMDHENMFWYRQDPGLGLRLIYFSYDVKMKEKGDIPEGYSVSREKKERFSLILESASTNQTSMYLCASTPRRTGVNGEQFFGPGTRLTVL.

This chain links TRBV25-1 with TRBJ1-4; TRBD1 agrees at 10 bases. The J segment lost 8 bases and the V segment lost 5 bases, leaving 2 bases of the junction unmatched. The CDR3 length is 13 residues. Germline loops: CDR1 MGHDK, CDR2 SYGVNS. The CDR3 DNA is TGTGCCAGCAGTTGGGACAGGGGAGAAAAACTGTTTTTT. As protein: CASSWDRGEKLFF.

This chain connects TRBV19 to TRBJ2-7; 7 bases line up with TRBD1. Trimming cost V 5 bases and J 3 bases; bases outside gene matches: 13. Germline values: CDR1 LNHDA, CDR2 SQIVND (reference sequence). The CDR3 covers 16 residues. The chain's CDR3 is CASSARQGEGHYEQYF. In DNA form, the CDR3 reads TGTGCCAGTAGTGCACGCCAGGGGGAAGGCCACTACGAGCAGTACTTC.

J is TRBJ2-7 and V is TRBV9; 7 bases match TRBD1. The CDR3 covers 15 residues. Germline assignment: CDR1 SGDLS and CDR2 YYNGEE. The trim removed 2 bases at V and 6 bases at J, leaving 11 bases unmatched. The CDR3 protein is CASSVSRDRVSEQYF. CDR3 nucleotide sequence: TGTGCCAGCAGCGTTTCGAGAGACAGGGTCAGCGAGCAGTACTTC.

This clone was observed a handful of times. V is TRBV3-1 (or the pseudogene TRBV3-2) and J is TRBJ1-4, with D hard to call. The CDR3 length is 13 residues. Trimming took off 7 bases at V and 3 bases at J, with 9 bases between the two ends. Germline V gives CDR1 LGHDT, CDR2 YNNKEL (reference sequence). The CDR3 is CASMALANEKLFF. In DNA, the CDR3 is TGTGCCAGCATGGCCCTGGCTAATGAAAAACTGTTTTTT.

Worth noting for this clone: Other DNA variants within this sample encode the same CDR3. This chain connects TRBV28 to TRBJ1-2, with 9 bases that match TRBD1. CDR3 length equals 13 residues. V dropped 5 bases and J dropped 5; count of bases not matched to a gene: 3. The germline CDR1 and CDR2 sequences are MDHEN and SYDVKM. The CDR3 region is CASSLTGGYGYTF. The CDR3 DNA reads TGTGCCAGCAGTCTGACAGGGGGATATGGCTACACCTTC.

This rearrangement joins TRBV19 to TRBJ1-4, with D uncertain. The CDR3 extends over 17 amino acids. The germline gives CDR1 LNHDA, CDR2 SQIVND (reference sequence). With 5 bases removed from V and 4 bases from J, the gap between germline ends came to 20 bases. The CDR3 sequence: CASSPPAQVDYNEKLFF. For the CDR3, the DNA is TGTGCCAGTAGTCCCCCCGCCCAGGTCGACTATAATGAAAAACTGTTTTTT.

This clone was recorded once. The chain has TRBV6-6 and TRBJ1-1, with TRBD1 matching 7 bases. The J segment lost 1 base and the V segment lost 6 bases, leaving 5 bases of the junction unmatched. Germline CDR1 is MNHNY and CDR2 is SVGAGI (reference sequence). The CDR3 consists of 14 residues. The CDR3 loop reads CASRFGQENTEAFF. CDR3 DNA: TGTGCCAGCAGGTTCGGACAGGAGAACACTGAAGCTTTCTTT.

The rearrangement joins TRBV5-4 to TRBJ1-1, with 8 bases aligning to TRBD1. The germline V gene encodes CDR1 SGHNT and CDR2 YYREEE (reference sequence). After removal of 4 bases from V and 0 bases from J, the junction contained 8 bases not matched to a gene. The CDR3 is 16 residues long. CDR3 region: CASSPGDRSMNTEAFF. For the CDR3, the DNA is TGTGCCAGCAGCCCAGGGGACAGGTCAATGAACACTGAAGCTTTCTTT.

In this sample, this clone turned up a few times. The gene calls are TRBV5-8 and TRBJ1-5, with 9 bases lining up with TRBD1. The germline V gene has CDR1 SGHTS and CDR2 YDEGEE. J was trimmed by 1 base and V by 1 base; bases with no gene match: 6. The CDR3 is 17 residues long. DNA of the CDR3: TGTGCCAGCAGCTTGACGGTACAGGGGGCAAGCAATCAGCCCCAGCATTTT. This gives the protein CASSLTVQGASNQPQHF.

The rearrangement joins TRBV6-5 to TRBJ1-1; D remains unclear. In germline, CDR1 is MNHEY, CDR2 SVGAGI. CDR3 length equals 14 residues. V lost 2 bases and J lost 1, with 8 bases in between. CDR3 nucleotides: TGTGCCAGCAGTTACGGCCAGGCGAACACTGAAGCTTTCTTT. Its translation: CASSYGQANTEAFF.

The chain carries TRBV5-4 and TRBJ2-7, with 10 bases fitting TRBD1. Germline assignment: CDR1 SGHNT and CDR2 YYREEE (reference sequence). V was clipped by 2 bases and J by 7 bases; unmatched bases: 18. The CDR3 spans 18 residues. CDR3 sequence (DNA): TGTGCCAGCAGCTTCGGGGGGGACAGGGGTTTTCTTTTGCCTGAGCAGTACTTC. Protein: CASSFGGDRGFLLPEQYF.

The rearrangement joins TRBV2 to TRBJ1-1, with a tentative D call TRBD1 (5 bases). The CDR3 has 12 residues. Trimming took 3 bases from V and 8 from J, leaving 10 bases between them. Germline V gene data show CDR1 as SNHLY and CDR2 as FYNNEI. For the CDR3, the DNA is TGTGCCAGCAGTGACCAGGGCCGGGAAGCTTTCTTT. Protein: CASSDQGREAFF.

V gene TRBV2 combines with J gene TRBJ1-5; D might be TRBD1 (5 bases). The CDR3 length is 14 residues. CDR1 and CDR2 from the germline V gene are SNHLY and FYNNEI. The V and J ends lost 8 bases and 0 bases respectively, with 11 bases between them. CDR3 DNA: TGTGCCAGCCAAGACAGTAATAGCAATCAGCCCCAGCATTTT. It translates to CASQDSNSNQPQHF.

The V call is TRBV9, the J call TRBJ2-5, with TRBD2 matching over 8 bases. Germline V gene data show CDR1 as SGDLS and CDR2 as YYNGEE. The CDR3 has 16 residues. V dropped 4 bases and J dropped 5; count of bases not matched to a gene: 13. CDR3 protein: CASSPRGSGVRETQYF. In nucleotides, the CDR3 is TGTGCCAGCAGCCCCCGTGGTAGCGGGGTAAGGGAGACCCAGTACTTC. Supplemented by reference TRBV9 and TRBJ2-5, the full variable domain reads DSGVTQTPKHLITATGQRVTLRCSPRSGDLSVYWYQQSLDQGLQFLIQYYNGEERAKGNILERFSAQQFPDLHSELNLSSLELGDSALYFCASSPRGSGVRETQYFGPGTRLLVL.